This T cell receptor beta chain was sequenced for a study of technical replicates of blood from a few donors. V shed 1 base, J shed 2 bases, and the junction held 5 bases outside the gene matches. CDR1 and CDR2 (germline): SGHNT, YYREEE (reference sequence). The CDR3 has 15 amino acids. Measured with immunoSEQ multiplex PCR; TCRdb has only the in-frame clones, and not every one. Here the sample spans around 80,000 clones, approximately 90% being singletons. Sequenced sample: T cells isolated from PBMCs. The source is a human donor in good health. The rearrangement uses TRBV5-4 and TRBJ2-5; 7 bases match TRBD1. CDR3 bases: TGTGCCAGCAGCTTGCCGGGACAGAGTCAAGAGACCCAGTACTTC. This translates into CASSLPGQSQETQYF.